A selection of T cell receptor beta chains follows, all from one sample in a study of regulatory T cells in long-lasting Graves disease. TCRdb re-called the multiplex PCR reads with MiXCR, one entry per CDR3 protein. This table has a few hundred thousand distinct CDR3 sequences, approximately 25% appearing once. Sample: peripheral blood mononuclear cells (PBMCs), taken when the disease was refractory, from a patient treated with antithyroid drugs. The receptors come from a woman in her thirties or forties with Graves disease. CDR3s include the opening cysteine and the closing phenylalanine or tryptophan. A D gene is named only where the DNA matches it firmly. A clone size is listed for some rows: how often the clone was seen (once, few, many), or a class if it is expanded.

>TRBD2|TRBJ2-1|TRBV27|once
TGTGCCAGCAGTGCCGTAGCGGGAGGTTATGAGCAGTTCTTC
CASSAVAGGYEQFF
>.|TRBJ2-7|TRBV6-1|many
TGTGCCAGCAGACGAGGGGGCTACGAGCAGTACTTC
CASRRGGYEQYF
>.|TRBJ2-3|TRBV28|.
TGTGCCAGCAAGGTCTTGAGCACAGATACGCAGTATTTT
CASKVLSTDTQYF
>.|TRBJ1-5|TRBV2|.
TGTGCCAGCAGCCAAGATTGGGGGTTAAGCAATCAGCCCCAGCATTTT
CASSQDWGLSNQPQHF
>.|TRBJ1-5|TRBV11-2|.
TGTGCCAGCAGCCCGAGGGGAGCGGGCCAGGATCAGCCCCAGCATTTT
CASSPRGAGQDQPQHF
>.|TRBJ2-2|TRBV5-1|.
TGCGCCAGCAGCTTGACAGGACAGACCGGGGAGCTGTTTTTT
CASSLTGQTGELFF
>.|TRBJ1-5|TRBV20-1|many
TGCAGTGCTAGAGACGCCCTGGGCCTCATGACCCAGCATTTT
CSARDALGLMTQHF
>TRBD2|TRBJ2-7|TRBV6-2/TRBV6-3|few
TGTGCCAGCAGAGGACTAGCGGGCCGGGATCTTTACGAGCAGTACTTC
CASRGLAGRDLYEQYF
>.|TRBJ1-2|TRBV28|many
TGTGCCAGCAGCCGACAGCGACTTGGCTACACCTTC
CASSRQRLGYTF
>TRBD1|TRBJ1-5|TRBV2|.
TGTGCCAGCAGACTGGACAGGGACCAGCCCCAGCATTTT
CASRLDRDQPQHF
>.|TRBJ1-1|TRBV28|many
TGTGCCAGCAGACCCGTCCGGAACACTGAAGCTTTCTTT
CASRPVRNTEAFF
>.|TRBJ1-1|TRBV7-2|once
TGTGCCAGCAGCTCTCGCCGGCAAGGGGTGCGGGCTGAAGCTTTCTTT
CASSSRRQGVRAEAFF
>TRBD1|TRBJ2-6|TRBV7-3|few
TGTGCCAGCAGCTTAGGCAGGGGGACTGGGGCCAACGTCCTGACTTTC
CASSLGRGTGANVLTF
>.|TRBJ1-2|TRBV28|many
TGTGCCAGCAGCGTCTCCTTTGGGGGCTATGGCTACACCTTC
CASSVSFGGYGYTF
>.|TRBJ1-2|TRBV27|many
TGTGCCAGCAACGAGGGGGGGACGTCGGGAGGCTACACCTTC
CASNEGGTSGGYTF
>.|TRBJ2-7|TRBV20-1|.
TGCAGTGCTAGCAAACGGGGGCCGGGTGGGGAGCAGTACTTC
CSASKRGPGGEQYF
>.|TRBJ2-2|TRBV27|.
TGTGCCAGCAGCCCCCTAGGCGGGATGGTCGGCGGGGAGCTGTTTTTT
CASSPLGGMVGGELFF
>.|TRBJ1-1|TRBV29-1|few
TGCAGCGTTGAATCTCCGGGGGAATTTACTGAAGCTTTCTTT
CSVESPGEFTEAFF
>.|TRBJ2-7|TRBV7-2|.
TGTGCCAGCAGCTTGGTCGTGGGAGGAGGAAACGAGCAGTACTTC
CASSLVVGGGNEQYF
>.|TRBJ1-1|TRBV2|many
TGTGCCAGCAGTGCAAATTATATAGGGATTAACACTGAAGCTTTCTTT
CASSANYIGINTEAFF
>.|TRBJ1-5|TRBV27|few
TGTGCCAGCAGTTTCAAAGGGGTTCAGCCCCAGCATTTT
CASSFKGVQPQHF
>.|TRBJ2-5|TRBV7-9|many
TGTGCCAGCAGCTTACCTCTCGGGGAGACCCAGTACTTC
CASSLPLGETQYF
>TRBD2|TRBJ2-7|TRBV20-1|many
TGCAGTGCTTCTGACCTACCGGGACTACTCTACGAGCAGTACTTC
CSASDLPGLLYEQYF
>.|TRBJ1-5|TRBV30|many
TGTGCCTGGAGTGTCAAAGCTAATCAGCCCCAGCATTTT
CAWSVKANQPQHF
>.|TRBJ2-3|TRBV12-5|.
TGTGCTAGTGGTTTGGGAGGGGTCACAGATACGCAGTATTTT
CASGLGGVTDTQYF
>TRBD2|TRBJ2-4|TRBV28|.
TGTGCCAGCAGTGGGGGAGGGGTTACTTGGGCCTTC
CASSGGGVTWAF
>.|TRBJ2-7|TRBV28|few
TGTGCCAGCAGTGGGTCCGGGGCCTACGAGCAGTACTTC
CASSGSGAYEQYF
>.|TRBJ2-7|TRBV2|many
TGTGCCAGCAGCCAGAGCGTAAACCGTCGGGGCGAGCAGTACTTC
CASSQSVNRRGEQYF
>.|TRBJ2-5|TRBV6-1|few
TGTGCCAGCAGCCCTTTCACTAGCCTCAGTACGACCCAGTACTTC
CASSPFTSLSTTQYF
>.|TRBJ2-2|TRBV11-2|many
TGTGCCAGCAGCTTATACGTCGGTCCTACGGGCAACACCGGGGAGCTGTTTTTT
CASSLYVGPTGNTGELFF
>.|TRBJ2-1|TRBV3-1|.
TGTGCCAGCAGCCAAGATGGAAGCGTTGAGCAGTTCTTC
CASSQDGSVEQFF
>.|TRBJ2-2|TRBV6-1|many
TGTGCCAGCAGCCCTGATACCGGGGAGCTGTTTTTT
CASSPDTGELFF
>TRBD2|TRBJ2-5|TRBV12-3/TRBV12-4|few
TGTGCCAACAGCGTAAGCGGGAGTGGGACCCAGTACTTC
CANSVSGSGTQYF
>TRBD2|TRBJ2-7|TRBV28|many
TGTGCCAGCAGTCCACTCGGACTAGCGGTGATCTCCTACGAGCAGTACTTC
CASSPLGLAVISYEQYF
>.|TRBJ1-5|TRBV28|many
TGTGCCAGCAGTTTTAAATATAGGCGAAATCAGCCCCAGCATTTT
CASSFKYRRNQPQHF
>.|TRBJ1-2|TRBV2|.
TGTGCCAGCAGCCACTCCCCGGGAATATCCTATGGCTACACCTTC
CASSHSPGISYGYTF
>.|TRBJ1-5|TRBV19|.
TGTGCCAGTAGTAAAACCGGGACATACAATCAGCCCCAGCATTTT
CASSKTGTYNQPQHF
>.|TRBJ1-5|TRBV28|many
TGTGCCACCCGGGGAGGGGGCAATCAGCCCCAGCATTTT
CATRGGGNQPQHF